Following are 18 T cell receptor beta chains from one sample sequenced in a study of blood T cell repertoires in COVID-19. Sequencing was performed with immunoSEQ multiplex PCR; in TCRdb, only in-frame clones are kept and a portion is missing. The sample has about 350,000 clones; 88% are singletons. The sequencing input was PBMCs or T cells enriched from blood (not recorded which). These receptors all stem from a woman aged 30 to 39 who had been exposed to COVID-19.

The chain joins TRBV19 to TRBJ1-5; 9 bases agree with TRBD1. Germline V gene data show CDR1 as LNHDA and CDR2 as SQIVND (reference sequence). J was trimmed by 7 bases and V by 10 bases; bases with no gene match: 8. This CDR3 contains 13 residues. In DNA form, the CDR3 reads TGTGCCACCGGACAGGGGTTTATCCAGCCCCAGCATTTT. Translating gives CATGQGFIQPQHF.

V and J are TRBV28 and TRBJ1-5; the D is unclear. CDR3 length: 12 residues. Trimming stripped 10 bases from V and 2 bases from J, with 9 bases between. Germline assignment: CDR1 MDHEN and CDR2 SYDVKM. The CDR3 coding sequence is TGTGCCAACTCTCCCGGCAATCAGCCCCAGCATTTT. This encodes CANSPGNQPQHF.

The rearrangement uses TRBV19 and TRBJ1-1; D is possibly TRBD1 (6 bases). V lost 4 bases and J lost 0, with 9 bases in between. The V gene's germline CDR1 is LNHDA and CDR2 SQIVND (reference sequence). The CDR3 consists of 14 residues. The CDR3 spells CASSKDRLNTEAFF. Here the CDR3 DNA reads TGTGCCAGTAGTAAGGACAGATTGAACACTGAAGCTTTCTTT.

The J gene is TRBJ1-5, the V gene TRBV2; TRBD1 matches at 8 bases. The ends lost 6 bases at V and 4 bases at J; junction bases unmatched: 2. The CDR3 is 13 amino acids. Germline V gene data show CDR1 as SNHLY and CDR2 as FYNNEI. The CDR3 DNA reads TGTGCCAGCAGGGACAGGGCGAATCAGCCCCAGCATTTT. It specifies CASRDRANQPQHF.

V gene TRBV20-1 combines with J gene TRBJ2-7; tentative D call: TRBD2 (6 bases). V lost 3 bases to trimming and J lost 2 bases, with 11 bases between them. Germline CDR1 reads DFQATT; CDR2 reads SNEGSKA (reference sequence). CDR3 length equals 13 residues. CDR3 coding DNA: TGCAGTGCTAGTCGGGACTTCCCCTACGAGCAGTACTTC. It is translated as CSASRDFPYEQYF.

J is TRBJ2-1 and V is TRBV6-5; weak D call: TRBD2 (5 bases). In germline, CDR1 is MNHEY, CDR2 SVGAGI. Trimming stripped 8 bases from V and 15 bases from J, with 29 bases between. The CDR3 length is 15 residues. In nucleotides, the CDR3 is TGTGCCAGCGATAACCGGGGTACTGGTAAGCAGTTGAGGTTCTTC. This encodes CASDNRGTGKQLRFF.

The chain has TRBV7-9 and TRBJ1-3; D gene ambiguous. Trimming shortened V by 5 bases and J by 0 bases, and 11 bases separated the two germline ends. Germline-derived CDR1 and CDR2 are SEHNR and FQNEAQ (reference sequence). The CDR3 loop spans 15 amino acids. CDR3 DNA: TGTGCCAGCAGCCCCAGAGGGCTCTCTGGAAACACCATATATTTT. This encodes CASSPRGLSGNTIYF.

The chain is built from TRBV24-1 and TRBJ1-2; the match to TRBD1 covers 9 bases. In germline, CDR1 is KGHDR, CDR2 SFDVKD. The CDR3 extends over 13 amino acids. Trimming took 5 bases from V and 8 from J; bases not matched to a gene: 5. CDR3 bases: TGTGCCACCAGTGGCCGACAGGGGGGCGGCTACACCTTC. Its translation: CATSGRQGGGYTF.

The chain couples TRBV4-1 to TRBJ2-2; 8 bases match TRBD2. The germline gives CDR1 MGHRA, CDR2 YSYEKL. Losses at the gene ends were 4 bases for V and 7 bases for J; bases not matched to a gene: 11. This CDR3 spans 16 amino acids. This CDR3 is CASSRPEREMSGELFF. The CDR3 DNA is TGCGCCAGCAGCCGGCCCGAGCGGGAGATGAGCGGGGAGCTGTTTTTT.

This clone has a handful of counts. The J gene is TRBJ2-7, the V gene TRBV9, with 11 bases aligning to TRBD2. After removal of 0 bases from V and 6 bases from J, the junction contained 5 bases not matched to a gene. The CDR3 is 15 residues long. In germline, CDR1 is SGDLS, CDR2 YYNGEE. The CDR3 DNA is TGTGCCAGCAGCGTAGCCCTAGCGGGAGGAGGCGAGCAGTACTTC. It codes for CASSVALAGGGEQYF.

The genes are TRBV30 and TRBJ2-5, with 8 bases lining up with TRBD2. This CDR3 spans 15 amino acids. Trimming removed 2 bases from V and 2 bases from J; junction bases left unmatched: 7. Germline values: CDR1 GTSNPN, CDR2 SVGIG (reference sequence). CDR3 nucleotides: TGTGCCTGGAGTCGGGTAGCGGGGCCGCAAGAGACCCAGTACTTC. Translating it yields CAWSRVAGPQETQYF.

This chain joins TRBV4-2 and TRBJ1-4, with D maybe TRBD1 (5 bases). Germline V gives CDR1 LGHNA, CDR2 YNFKEQ. This CDR3 has 12 amino acids. Between the trimmed V and J ends, which lost 8 bases and 8 bases, there was a span of 12 bases. The CDR3 reads CASYKKGEKLFF. In DNA, the CDR3 is TGTGCCAGCTATAAGAAGGGGGAAAAACTGTTTTTT.

The rearrangement links TRBV2 to TRBJ1-4, with D maybe TRBD1 (6 bases). The germline V gene has CDR1 SNHLY and CDR2 FYNNEI. The CDR3 is 13 amino acids. Between the trimmed V and J ends, which lost 7 bases and 12 bases, there was a span of 18 bases. CDR3 amino acids: CASIADSVGELFF. The CDR3 DNA reads TGTGCCAGCATCGCGGACAGTGTTGGGGAACTGTTTTTT.

CDR3 nucleotide sequence: TGTGCCAGCAGTGAAGATAGGGGCAGCTACAATGAGCAGTTCTTC. Encoded protein: CASSEDRGSYNEQFF. The chain recombines TRBV2 with TRBJ2-1; a weak D match, TRBD1 (5 bases). The CDR3 sequence is 15 residues long. CDR1 and CDR2 (germline): SNHLY, FYNNEI. Trimming removed 1 base at V and 3 bases at J, with 10 bases between.

The gene calls are TRBV29-1 and TRBJ1-1; tentatively, D is TRBD1 (5 bases). The V and J ends lost 4 bases and 0 bases respectively, with 12 bases between them. This CDR3 is 14 amino acids long. Germline assignment: CDR1 SQVTM and CDR2 ANQGSEA. The CDR3 nucleotides are TGCAGCGTTGCCCGGTCAGGGATGAACACTGAAGCTTTCTTT. Protein: CSVARSGMNTEAFF.

The V call is TRBV30, the J call TRBJ1-2; D may be TRBD1 (6 bases). The germline V and J ends were trimmed by 7 bases and 6 bases, with 18 bases remaining between them. The CDR3 has 13 residues. Germline CDR1 and CDR2: GTSNPN and SVGIG (reference sequence). The CDR3 reads CASPVRGRDGYTF. CDR3 DNA: TGTGCCTCCCCGGTCAGGGGAAGGGATGGCTACACCTTC.

This chain links TRBV9 with TRBJ2-1; a possible D gene is TRBD1 (6 bases). V lost 0 bases to trimming and J lost 4 bases, with 14 bases between them. Looked up from germline, CDR1 is SGDLS and CDR2 is YYNGEE. This CDR3 has 16 amino acids. The CDR3 nucleotides read TGTGCCAGCAGCGTAGGTTCAGGGGCGAGGTACAATGAGCAGTTCTTC. The encoded protein is CASSVGSGARYNEQFF.

As concerns this clone: This sample also contains other DNA sequences that code for the same CDR3. The chain combines TRBV28 with TRBJ2-7; D gene uncertain. The germline V gene has CDR1 MDHEN and CDR2 SYDVKM. V lost 5 bases, J lost 1 base, and 3 bases lay in between. This CDR3 is built from 11 residues. The CDR3 reads CASSRSYEQYF. As DNA, the CDR3 is TGTGCCAGCAGTCGTTCCTACGAGCAGTACTTC.